Following are 29 T cell receptor beta chains from one sample sequenced in a study of CD8+ T cells in alopecia areata. Specified treatment: oral pan-JAK inhibitor, 5-10 mg twice daily. Reverse transcribed after extraction, RNA yielded cDNA as the sequencing template. TCRdb keeps only in-frame clones here, not all; method: immunoSEQ multiplex PCR. The sample records more than 150,000 clones, about half being singletons. The sequencing here drew on CD8+ T cells sorted from blood, taken around week 53, from a patient treated with tofacitinib. The receptors come from a human donor with alopecia areata.

The V call is TRBV19, the J call TRBJ2-1, with a possible D match to TRBD2 (5 bases). Germline CDR1 and CDR2: LNHDA and SQIVND (reference sequence). This CDR3 has 14 residues. Trimming cost V 3 bases and J 3 bases, with 9 bases left between them. The CDR3 loop reads CASSIGDYYNEQFF. DNA of the CDR3: TGTGCCAGTAGTATCGGGGATTACTACAATGAGCAGTTCTTC.

The chain combines TRBV7-9 with TRBJ2-7; D is possibly TRBD1 (6 bases). This CDR3 comprises 16 residues. Germline V gene sequence: CDR1 SEHNR, CDR2 FQNEAQ (reference sequence). Trimming took 4 bases from V and 3 from J, leaving 19 bases between them. CDR3 sequence reads: CASSSRTDSAIYEQYF. Here the CDR3 DNA reads TGTGCCAGCAGCTCACGGACAGATTCCGCCATCTACGAGCAGTACTTC.

This clone showed up just a few times. This rearrangement joins TRBV7-9 to TRBJ2-3, with D unresolved. CDR1 and CDR2 from the germline V gene are SEHNR and FQNEAQ (reference sequence). V was clipped by 2 bases and J by 2 bases, with 5 bases between them. This CDR3 contains 13 residues. The CDR3 bases are TGTGCCAGCAGCTTAATCCACACAGATACGCAGTATTTT. Its protein is CASSLIHTDTQYF.

The sample holds a few counts of this clone. The chain joins TRBV19 to TRBJ1-5; D uncertain. Trimming removed 6 bases at V and 8 bases at J, with 14 bases between. CDR3 length equals 13 residues. Germline CDR1 reads LNHDA; CDR2 reads SQIVND (reference sequence). The CDR3 reads CASSMTGFEPQHF. The CDR3 DNA reads as TGTGCCAGTAGCATGACCGGGTTTGAGCCCCAGCATTTT. The variable domain in full, completed from reference TRBV19 and TRBJ1-5, reads DGGITQSPKYLFRKEGQNVTLSCEQNLNHDAMYWYRQDPGQGLRLIYYSQIVNDFQKGDIAEGYSVSREKKESFPLTVTSAQKNPTAFYLCASSMTGFEPQHFGDGTRLSIL.

This sequence joins TRBV29-1 and TRBJ1-2; weak D call: TRBD1 (6 bases). The CDR3 is 11 residues long. The germline V and J ends were trimmed by 6 bases and 6 bases, with 11 bases remaining between them. The V gene's germline CDR1 is SQVTM and CDR2 ANQGSEA. The CDR3, as DNA: TGCAGCGTCGGGACAACCGATGGCTACACCTTC. Translation: CSVGTTDGYTF. The full variable domain, its missing parts supplied by reference TRBV29-1 and TRBJ1-2, is SAVISQKPSRDICQRGTSLTIQCQVDSQVTMMFWYRQQPGQSLTLIATANQGSEATYESGFVIDKFPISRPNLTFSTLTVSNMSPEDSSIYLCSVGTTDGYTFGSGTRLTVV.

A few counts support this clone. The rearrangement uses TRBV6-5 and TRBJ2-1; 11 bases are a match to TRBD2. Germline CDR1 is MNHEY and CDR2 is SVGAGI. V shed 6 bases, J shed 4 bases, and the junction held 5 bases outside the gene matches. The CDR3 spans 15 residues. CDR3 residues: CASSQSSGGYNEQFF. For the CDR3, the DNA is TGTGCCAGCAGCCAATCTAGCGGGGGGTACAATGAGCAGTTCTTC.

This clone showed up just a few times. V and J are TRBV6-1 and TRBJ1-5; D remains unclear. V was shortened by 7 bases and J by 5 bases, with 12 bases between the two germline ends. The CDR3 covers 13 residues. Germline-derived CDR1 and CDR2 are MNHNS and SASEGT. The CDR3 reads CASIQDRDQPQHF. The CDR3 DNA reads TGTGCCAGCATCCAGGATAGAGATCAGCCCCAGCATTTT.

A few counts support this clone. At one of its ends the junction is not consistent with the germline gene, which may arise from a read error. The chain employs TRBV6-6 and TRBJ2-1; D gene ambiguous. The germline gives CDR1 MNHNY, CDR2 SVGAGI (reference sequence). The CDR3 extends over 12 amino acids. The CDR3 reads CASSYDGEDWIF. In DNA form, the CDR3 reads TGTGCCAGCAGTTACGACGGAGAGGATTGGATCTTC.

The chain couples TRBV2 to TRBJ1-5, with D possibly TRBD1 on 6 matching bases. This CDR3 comprises 15 residues. V was cut by 2 bases and J by 3 bases, with 11 bases left in between. Germline assignment: CDR1 SNHLY and CDR2 FYNNEI. CDR3 sequence reads: CASSESQGTNQPQHF. In DNA, the CDR3 is TGTGCCAGCAGTGAATCCCAGGGGACCAATCAGCCCCAGCATTTT. Variable domain in full (rest from reference TRBV2 and TRBJ1-5): EPEVTQTPSHQVTQMGQEVILRCVPISNHLYFYWYRQILGQKVEFLVSFYNNEISEKSEIFDDQFSVERPDGSNFTLKIRSTKLEDSAMYFCASSESQGTNQPQHFGDGTRLSIL.

V and J are TRBV5-4 and TRBJ1-6; 7 bases fit TRBD1. V gave up 4 bases and J gave up 8 bases; unmatched junction bases: 9. The CDR3 contains 15 residues. Germline lookup yields CDR1 SGHNT and CDR2 YYREEE (reference sequence). Here the CDR3 DNA reads TGTGCCAGCAGCACCCAGGGGGTAGGCGATTCACCCCTCCACTTT. Residues: CASSTQGVGDSPLHF. The full variable domain, its missing parts supplied by reference TRBV5-4 and TRBJ1-6, is ETGVTQSPTHLIKTRGQQVTLRCSSQSGHNTVSWYQQALGQGPQFIFQYYREEENGRGNFPPRFSGLQFPNYSSELNVNALELDDSALYLCASSTQGVGDSPLHFGNGTRLTVT.

This clone turned up a few times. The chain couples TRBV10-3 to TRBJ2-5; D gene ambiguous. Germline CDR1 and CDR2: ENHRY and SYGVKD. Trimming pared 0 bases from V and 6 bases from J, leaving 11 bases between. CDR3 length: 14 residues. CDR3 in DNA: TGTGCCATCAGTGAGTCGACCGATACAAAGACCCAGTACTTC. Protein: CAISESTDTKTQYF.

In its sample, this clone was seen a few times. The chain carries TRBV13 and TRBJ2-7, with 12 bases identical to TRBD1. The junction had 9 bases not matched to a gene; V was cut back by 8 bases and J by 4 bases. This CDR3 comprises 15 residues. Germline V gene lookup returns CDR1 PRHDT and CDR2 FYEKMQ (reference sequence). The CDR3, as DNA: TGTGCCAGCGTCCTAGGGGACAGGGGGCGATACGAGCAGTACTTC. This gives the protein CASVLGDRGRYEQYF.

The CDR3 spells CASSPLDTPGPQETQYF. CDR3 nucleotide sequence: TGTGCCAGCTCACCCCTAGATACACCGGGACCCCAAGAGACCCAGTACTTC. The J gene is TRBJ2-5, the V gene TRBV18; D might be TRBD1 or TRBD2, each matching 5 bases. Germline V gives CDR1 KGHSH, CDR2 LQKENI. Trimming pared 3 bases from V and 1 base from J, leaving 18 bases between. The CDR3 is 17 residues long.

This clone was seen more than once but under ten times. CDR3 protein: CASSPWPGDMTDTQYF. The DNA of the CDR3 is TGTGCCAGCAGCCCCTGGCCAGGGGACATGACAGATACGCAGTATTTT. The rearrangement joins TRBV5-6 to TRBJ2-3; possible D gene TRBD1, 6 bases. V gave up 4 bases and J gave up 3 bases, with 18 bases separating them. The CDR3 length is 16 residues. CDR1 SGHDT and CDR2 YYEEEE come from the germline V gene.

This chain joins TRBV6-1 and TRBJ2-5; D possibly corresponds to TRBD2 (6 bases). Germline CDR1 is MNHNS and CDR2 is SASEGT. V lost 6 bases and J 5 bases, leaving 13 bases between the germline ends. This CDR3 spans 13 amino acids. The CDR3 DNA follows: TGTGCCAGCAGGAGGCGGGGCGGGGAGACCCAGTACTTC. It specifies CASRRRGGETQYF.

The chain has TRBV29-1 and TRBJ2-1, with 8 nucleotides matching TRBD1. Losses at the gene ends were 6 bases for V and 2 bases for J; bases not matched to a gene: 3. Per germline, CDR1 SQVTM and CDR2 ANQGSEA. The CDR3 spans 13 residues. DNA for the CDR3: TGCAGCGTGACAGGGGAGGCCTACAATGAGCAGTTCTTC. Its translation is CSVTGEAYNEQFF.

This clone was picked up a small number of times. The rearrangement uses TRBV19 and TRBJ1-1, with D uncertain. Trimming took off 6 bases at V and 1 base at J, with 12 bases between the two ends. The CDR3 runs 14 residues. Germline CDR1 reads LNHDA; CDR2 reads SQIVND (reference sequence). CDR3: CASRRRSSNTEAFF. The CDR3 DNA reads as TGTGCCAGTAGGCGCAGATCGTCGAACACTGAAGCTTTCTTT.

The V call is TRBV29-1, the J call TRBJ2-3, with 7 bases lining up with TRBD1. V trimming: 7 bases; J trimming: 1 base; junction bases outside the gene matches: 11. Germline values: CDR1 SQVTM, CDR2 ANQGSEA. The CDR3 totals 15 residues. As DNA, the CDR3 is TGCAGCGGGGCATACAGGGGCGCGGGCACAGATACGCAGTATTTT. Protein product: CSGAYRGAGTDTQYF.

The V call is TRBV25-1, the J call TRBJ1-2; unclear D gene. This CDR3 has 14 amino acids. Trimming cost V 2 bases and J 4 bases, with 11 bases left between them. The V gene's germline CDR1 is MGHDK and CDR2 SYGVNS. The CDR3 sequence is CASSEGHRIYGYTF. The CDR3 DNA reads as TGTGCCAGCAGTGAAGGGCATAGGATCTATGGCTACACCTTC.

The chain combines TRBV4-3 with TRBJ2-4; 11 bases agree with TRBD1. The germline CDR1 and CDR2 sequences are LGHNA and YSLEER. CDR3 length equals 14 residues. V shed 5 bases and J 8 bases; nucleotides not matched to a gene: 5. The CDR3 spells CASSWDRGADIQYF. In DNA form, the CDR3 reads TGCGCCAGCAGCTGGGACAGGGGGGCGGACATTCAGTACTTC.

The V and J genes are TRBV10-3 and TRBJ2-5; D gene unclear. V shed 6 bases and J shed 5 bases, with 7 bases lying between them. This CDR3 comprises 11 residues. CDR1 ENHRY and CDR2 SYGVKD come from the germline V gene. CDR3: CAIRIQETQYF. The CDR3 nucleotides are TGTGCCATCAGGATACAGGAGACCCAGTACTTC.

The chain uses TRBV5-1 and TRBJ2-2; D is possibly TRBD1 (5 bases). Trimming cost V 5 bases and J 4 bases, with 15 bases left between them. Germline V gene sequence: CDR1 SGHRS, CDR2 YFSETQ. The CDR3 is 15 residues long. The chain's CDR3 is CASSHRTQSTGELFF. In DNA form, the CDR3 reads TGCGCCAGCAGTCATCGGACACAGAGCACCGGGGAGCTGTTTTTT.

CDR3 sequence reads: CASSDYVLQETQYF. Written as DNA, the CDR3 is TGTGCCAGCAGCGATTACGTTCTCCAAGAGACCCAGTACTTC. This chain joins TRBV11-2 and TRBJ2-5, with D hard to call. This CDR3 spans 14 amino acids. With 5 bases removed from V and 1 base from J, the gap between germline ends came to 11 bases. Germline CDR1 SGHAT, CDR2 FQNNGV.

This clone appeared a single time. This chain joins TRBV5-1 and TRBJ1-3; 8 nucleotides align to TRBD1. Germline V CDR1 and CDR2: SGHRS, YFSETQ. The J segment lost 0 bases and the V segment lost 4 bases, leaving 6 bases of the junction unmatched. The CDR3 covers 16 residues. This CDR3 reads CASSRTGLGSGNTIYF. The CDR3 DNA follows: TGCGCCAGCAGCAGGACAGGGTTAGGCTCTGGAAACACCATATATTTT.

V and J are TRBV29-1 and TRBJ1-1, with D possibly matching TRBD1 (6 bases). Trimming pared 1 base from V and 4 bases from J, leaving 10 bases between. There are 13 residues in the CDR3. CDR1 is SQVTM and CDR2 is ANQGSEA in the germline V gene. CDR3 in DNA: TGCAGCGTTGAAGTCAGGGGTGGCACTGAAGCTTTCTTT. It specifies CSVEVRGGTEAFF.

The rearrangement joins TRBV6-5 to TRBJ2-7; 7 bases are shared with TRBD1. Germline V gene data show CDR1 as MNHEY and CDR2 as SVGAGI. The CDR3 spans 14 residues. The V and J ends lost 5 bases and 2 bases, in that order; junction bases with no gene match: 6. The CDR3 region is CASSRTGRPYEQYF. Here the CDR3 DNA reads TGTGCCAGCAGTAGGACAGGACGACCCTACGAGCAGTACTTC.

The V call is TRBV7-9, the J call TRBJ2-3; D ambiguous. Germline values: CDR1 SEHNR, CDR2 FQNEAQ (reference sequence). CDR3 size: 10 residues. V gave up 10 bases and J gave up 10 bases, with 12 bases separating them. CDR3 in DNA: TGTGCCACGCAACGGGCTGCGCAGTATTTT. It is translated as CATQRAAQYF.

This chain uses TRBV6-6 with TRBJ2-7, with 7 positions matching TRBD2. Germline-derived CDR1 and CDR2 are MNHNY and SVGAGI (reference sequence). J gave up 0 bases and V 2 bases, and 7 bases lay outside the gene matches. The CDR3 is made up of 16 amino acids. The CDR3 sequence: CASSYQLARSSYEQYF. CDR3 nucleotide sequence: TGTGCCAGCAGTTACCAACTAGCGCGAAGCTCCTACGAGCAGTACTTC.

V and J are TRBV30 and TRBJ2-1; maybe TRBD2 (5 bases). CDR1 GTSNPN and CDR2 SVGIG come from the germline V gene (reference sequence). The CDR3 consists of 15 residues. V lost 0 bases and J 4 bases, leaving 13 bases between the germline ends. The CDR3 loop reads CAWSVLTGRYNEQFF. The CDR3 DNA follows: TGTGCCTGGAGTGTACTGACGGGGAGATACAATGAGCAGTTCTTC.